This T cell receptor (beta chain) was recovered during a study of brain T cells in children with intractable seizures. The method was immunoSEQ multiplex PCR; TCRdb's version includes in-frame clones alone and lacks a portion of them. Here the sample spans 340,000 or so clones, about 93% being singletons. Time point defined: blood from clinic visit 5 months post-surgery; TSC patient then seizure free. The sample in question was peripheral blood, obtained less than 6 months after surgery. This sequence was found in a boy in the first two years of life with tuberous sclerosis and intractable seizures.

The CDR3 region has the DNA TGTGCCAGCAGCTTAGCCTGGACCGCTAAGCTTATGTTTCCAACTAATGAAAAACTGTTTTTT. Translated: CASSLAWTAKLMFPTNEKLFF. V gene TRBV7-2 combines with J gene TRBJ1-4; D gene uncertain. This CDR3 has 21 residues. V was shortened by 0 bases and J by 0 bases, with 23 bases between the two germline ends. Germline V gene sequence: CDR1 SGHTA, CDR2 FQGNSA.